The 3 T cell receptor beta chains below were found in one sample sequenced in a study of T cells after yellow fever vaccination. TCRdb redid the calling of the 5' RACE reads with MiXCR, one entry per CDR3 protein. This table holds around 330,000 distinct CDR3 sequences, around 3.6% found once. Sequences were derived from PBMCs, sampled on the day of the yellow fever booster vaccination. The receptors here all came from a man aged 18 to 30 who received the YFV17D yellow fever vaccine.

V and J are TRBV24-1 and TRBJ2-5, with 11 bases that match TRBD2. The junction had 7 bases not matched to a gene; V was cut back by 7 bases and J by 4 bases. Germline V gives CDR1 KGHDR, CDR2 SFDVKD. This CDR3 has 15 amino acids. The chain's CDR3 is CATSVAGGRRETQYF. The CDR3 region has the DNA TGTGCCACCAGCGTAGCGGGGGGGCGGCGAGAGACCCAGTACTTC.

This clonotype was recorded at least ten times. CDR3 residues: CASSYRTGNSPLHF. CDR3 DNA: TGTGCCAGCAGTTACCGAACAGGGAATTCACCCCTCCACTTT. The rearrangement joins TRBV6-2 or TRBV6-3 to TRBJ1-6; maybe TRBD1 (6 bases). The V end lost 2 bases, the J end lost 7 bases, and 9 bases lay between the germline ends. Germline CDR1 is MNHEY and CDR2 is SVGEGT. The length of the CDR3 is 14 residues.

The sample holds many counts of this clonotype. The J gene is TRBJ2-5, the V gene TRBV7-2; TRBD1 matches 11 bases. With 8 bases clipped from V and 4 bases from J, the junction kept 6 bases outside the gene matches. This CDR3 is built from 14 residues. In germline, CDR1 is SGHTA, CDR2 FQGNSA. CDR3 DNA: TGTGCCAGCTCTGTGGACAGGGGGCGAGAGACCCAGTACTTC. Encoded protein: CASSVDRGRETQYF.